The 19 T cell receptor beta chains below were found in one sample sequenced in a study of radiotherapy plus CTLA-4 blockade in lung cancer. Assay: immunoSEQ multiplex PCR; the TCRdb copy retains only in-frame clones and omits some. The table includes tens of thousands of clones, roughly 76% detected once. The sample in question was peripheral blood, obtained from a patient treated with radiotherapy plus ipilimumab. The receptors were gathered from a human donor with non-small cell lung cancer whose response to radiotherapy plus ipilimumab could not be evaluated. Some clones in this sample may be carry-over from other donors' samples.

This clone was detected only once. The rearrangement links TRBV4-3 to TRBJ1-6; D gene ambiguous. V lost 0 bases, J lost 0 bases, and 9 bases lay in between. CDR1 is LGHNA and CDR2 is YSLEER in the germline V gene. There are 17 residues in the CDR3. The CDR3 bases are TGCGCCAGCAGCCAAGAACTAGGGAGCTCCTATAATTCACCCCTCCACTTT. This encodes CASSQELGSSYNSPLHF.

This clone was recorded once. The chain carries TRBV6-1 and TRBJ1-2, with a tentative D call TRBD1 (5 bases). The ends were cut back, 6 bases at V and 0 bases at J, with 11 bases in the middle. The CDR3 is 14 residues long. Germline V gives CDR1 MNHNS, CDR2 SASEGT. CDR3 bases: TGTGCCAGCAGCCCTCGGGGGGCTAACTATGGCTACACCTTC. Protein product: CASSPRGANYGYTF.

V is TRBV27 and J is TRBJ1-2; 8 nucleotides align to TRBD1. The CDR3 runs 16 residues. The trim removed 4 bases at V and 2 bases at J, leaving 9 bases unmatched. Germline-derived CDR1 and CDR2 are MNHEY and SMNVEV (reference sequence). Written as DNA, the CDR3 is TGTGCCAGCAGTTCCCGAGGGACAGGAAACAACTATGGCTACACCTTC. Residues: CASSSRGTGNNYGYTF.

The CDR3 nucleotides are TGTGCCAGCAGCCTTCAGGGGGTGGGCACAGATACGCAGTATTTT. This translates into CASSLQGVGTDTQYF. V and J are TRBV14 and TRBJ2-3, with 7 bases identical to TRBD1. The CDR3 has 15 residues. After removal of 4 bases from V and 1 base from J, the junction contained 5 bases not matched to a gene. CDR1 and CDR2 from the germline V gene are SGHDN and FVKESK.

The rearrangement links TRBV19 to TRBJ1-5; no clear D. Germline-derived CDR1 and CDR2 are LNHDA and SQIVND (reference sequence). Trimming left V 0 bases short and J 4 bases short, with 7 bases between. CDR3 size: 14 residues. The CDR3 here is CASSIERENQPQHF. The CDR3 DNA reads as TGTGCCAGTAGTATAGAGAGGGAAAATCAGCCCCAGCATTTT.

The chain links TRBV7-2 to TRBJ1-5; TRBD1 agrees at 7 bases. This CDR3 contains 15 residues. The germline CDR1 and CDR2 sequences are SGHTA and FQGNSA. The trim removed 1 base at V and 2 bases at J, leaving 2 bases unmatched. In DNA, the CDR3 is TGTGCCAGCAGCTTAGAGGGGGCCGGCAATCAGCCCCAGCATTTT. Residues: CASSLEGAGNQPQHF.

The sample holds a few counts of this clone. The chain joins TRBV10-1 to TRBJ1-6; no firm D call. The CDR3 sequence is 15 residues long. CDR1 is WNHNN and CDR2 is SYGVQD in the germline V gene (reference sequence). Trimming pared 4 bases from V and 0 bases from J, leaving 7 bases between. The chain's CDR3 is CASSGRASYNSPLHF. In DNA form, the CDR3 reads TGCGCCAGCAGTGGGAGGGCCTCCTATAATTCACCCCTCCACTTT.

This clone was seen more than once but under ten times. The rearrangement links TRBV7-2 to TRBJ1-4; 7 bases fit TRBD1. The V gene's germline CDR1 is SGHTA and CDR2 FQGNSA. Trimming took 11 bases from V and 6 from J; bases not matched to a gene: 12. The CDR3 contains 14 residues. This CDR3 is CAVGKGAVDEKLFF. CDR3 nucleotides: TGTGCCGTGGGGAAGGGGGCAGTCGATGAAAAACTGTTTTTT.

CDR3 in DNA: TGTGCCAGCAGTTGGATGAGGCTTCTCTCTGGAAACACCATATATTTT. Encoded protein: CASSWMRLLSGNTIYF. The V call is TRBV28, the J call TRBJ1-3; D not resolved. Looked up from germline, CDR1 is MDHEN and CDR2 is SYDVKM. The length of the CDR3 is 16 residues. V shed 4 bases and J shed 0 bases, with 13 bases lying between them.

The rearrangement joins TRBV18 to TRBJ1-3, with no clear D. Trimming took off 2 bases at V and 1 base at J, with 9 bases between the two ends. The CDR3 contains 15 residues. CDR1 KGHSH and CDR2 LQKENI come from the germline V gene. The CDR3 sequence: CASSPAGDSGNTIYF. Written as DNA, the CDR3 is TGTGCCAGCTCACCAGCGGGAGATTCTGGAAACACCATATATTTT.

This clone appeared once. The chain carries TRBV7-2 and TRBJ1-3, with a tentative D call TRBD1 (5 bases). The CDR3 sequence is 15 residues long. Deletions cut 2 bases from V and 8 bases from J, with 16 bases between. The germline V gene encodes CDR1 SGHTA and CDR2 FQGNSA. CDR3 bases: TGTGCCAGCAGCTTAAAGGCTCCCGTAGGGGACACCATATATTTT. As protein: CASSLKAPVGDTIYF.

CDR3 DNA: TGTGCCAGCAGCCTTAGCGGGGGGAGCTCCTACGAGCAGTACTTC. The encoded protein is CASSLSGGSSYEQYF. The chain has TRBV11-2 and TRBJ2-7, with 10 positions matching TRBD2. From germline, CDR1 is SGHAT and CDR2 FQNNGV. The V gene end was trimmed by 5 bases and the J gene end by 0 bases; junction bases not matched to a gene: 4. The CDR3 loop spans 15 amino acids. The variable domain in full, with the rest retrieved from reference TRBV11-2 and TRBJ2-7, is EAGVAQSPRYKIIEKRQSVAFWCNPISGHATLYWYQQILGQGPKLLIQFQNNGVVDDSQLPKDRFSAERLKGVDSTLKIQPAKLEDSAVYLCASSLSGGSSYEQYFGPGTRLTVT.

The chain employs TRBV15 and TRBJ2-1; TRBD2 matches 10 bases. The CDR3 length is 14 residues. V dropped 4 bases and J dropped 6; count of bases not matched to a gene: 3. Germline V gives CDR1 LNHNV, CDR2 YYDKDF (reference sequence). CDR3 in DNA: TGTGCCACCAGCACCGGACTAGCGGTCAATGAGCAGTTCTTC. This encodes CATSTGLAVNEQFF.

The rearrangement joins TRBV7-9 to TRBJ2-7; maybe TRBD2 (5 bases). V lost 1 base and J lost 5, with 6 bases in between. This CDR3 contains 12 residues. Germline V gene lookup returns CDR1 SEHNR and CDR2 FQNEAQ (reference sequence). The CDR3, as DNA: TGTGCCAGCAGCTTAGGAGGGCACGAGCAGTACTTC. Translating it yields CASSLGGHEQYF.

This clone was recorded a few times. The V gene is TRBV4-3, the J gene TRBJ1-2, with TRBD1 as a possible D gene (6 bases). Looked up from germline, CDR1 is LGHNA and CDR2 is YSLEER. The CDR3 consists of 17 residues. The V and J ends lost 0 bases and 6 bases respectively, with 20 bases between them. This CDR3 is CASSQEVAGARANGYTF. CDR3 DNA: TGCGCCAGCAGCCAAGAAGTGGCAGGGGCAAGGGCGAATGGCTACACCTTC.

The chain recombines TRBV30 with TRBJ1-5; unclear D gene. This CDR3 is 13 amino acids long. Trimming cost V 2 bases and J 0 bases, with 5 bases left between them. CDR1 GTSNPN and CDR2 SVGIG come from the germline V gene (reference sequence). For the CDR3, the DNA is TGTGCCTGGAGTCAGGATAGCAATCAGCCCCAGCATTTT. Protein sequence: CAWSQDSNQPQHF.

The V call is TRBV25-1, the J call TRBJ1-5; a weak D match, TRBD1 (6 bases). There are 13 residues in the CDR3. Trimming took 4 bases from V and 4 from J, leaving 8 bases between them. Looked up from germline, CDR1 is MGHDK and CDR2 is SYGVNS. The chain's CDR3 is CASSAQGNQPQHF. CDR3 in DNA: TGTGCCAGCAGTGCCCAGGGGAATCAGCCCCAGCATTTT.

The V gene is TRBV4-1, the J gene TRBJ1-1; D call uncertain. Germline V gene data show CDR1 as MGHRA and CDR2 as YSYEKL. CDR3 length equals 16 residues. V was pared by 4 bases and J by 1 base, with 16 bases between. The CDR3 DNA follows: TGCGCCAGCAGCCCACCATCATCAGTCAAGAACACTGAAGCTTTCTTT. It yields the protein CASSPPSSVKNTEAFF.

This sequence joins TRBV25-1 and TRBJ1-3; D gene ambiguous. Germline CDR1 reads MGHDK; CDR2 reads SYGVNS. CDR3 length: 15 amino acids. V dropped 5 bases and J dropped 0 bases, with 11 bases sitting between them. CDR3 loop: CASSRALGSGNTIYF. The CDR3 DNA follows: TGTGCCAGCAGTAGGGCACTAGGCTCTGGAAACACCATATATTTT.